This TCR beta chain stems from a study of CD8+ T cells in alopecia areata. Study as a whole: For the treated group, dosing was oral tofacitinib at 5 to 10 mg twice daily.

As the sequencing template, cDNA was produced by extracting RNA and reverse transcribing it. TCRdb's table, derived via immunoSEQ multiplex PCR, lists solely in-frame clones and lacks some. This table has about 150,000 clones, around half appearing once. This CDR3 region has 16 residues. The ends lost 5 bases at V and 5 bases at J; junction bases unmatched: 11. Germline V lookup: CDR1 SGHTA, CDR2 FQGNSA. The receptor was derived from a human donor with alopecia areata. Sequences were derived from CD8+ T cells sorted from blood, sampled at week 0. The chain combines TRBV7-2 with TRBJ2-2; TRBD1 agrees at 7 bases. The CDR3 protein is CASSTDRVVGTGELFF. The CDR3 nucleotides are TGTGCCAGCAGCACAGACAGGGTCGTTGGAACCGGGGAGCTGTTTTTT. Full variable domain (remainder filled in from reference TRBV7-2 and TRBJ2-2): GAGVSQSPSNKVTEKGKDVELRCDPISGHTALYWYRQSLGQGLEFLIYFQGNSAPDKSGLPSDRFSAERTGGSVSTLTIQRTQQEDSAVYLCASSTDRVVGTGELFFGEGSRLTVL.